The next 6 T cell receptor beta chains were all read from a single sample in a study of shared clonotypes between healthy human individuals. Profiled with immunoSEQ multiplex PCR; TCRdb holds only in-frame clones, not every one. Of 500,000 to 700,000 clones listed, roughly 95% are singletons. CD45RO negativity and positive selection for CCR7 defined naive CD8 cells, a population that excluded terminally differentiated effector memory CD45RA+ cells. Sequencing was carried out using naive CD8+ T cells sorted from blood. These receptors originate from a woman aged 25-40 years in good health.

The chain is built from TRBV13 and TRBJ2-1; D is undetermined. The CDR3 loop spans 14 amino acids. V was pared by 5 bases and J by 6 bases, with 14 bases between. Germline V lookup: CDR1 PRHDT, CDR2 FYEKMQ (reference sequence). The CDR3 nucleotides read TGTGCCAGCAGCAACCGCATGGTGATCAATGAGCAGTTCTTC. This sequence encodes CASSNRMVINEQFF.

The table lists this clone with a count of one. The chain employs TRBV7-6 and TRBJ2-7; 12 bases fit TRBD2. The CDR3 contains 16 residues. The germline V gene has CDR1 SGHVS and CDR2 FNYEAQ. With 0 bases clipped from V and 0 bases from J, the junction kept 0 bases outside the gene matches. The CDR3 spells CASSLALAGGSYEQYF. The CDR3 coding sequence is TGTGCCAGCAGCTTAGCACTAGCGGGAGGCTCCTACGAGCAGTACTTC.

This sequence joins TRBV28 and TRBJ2-3, with TRBD1 matching over 8 bases. V lost 2 bases to trimming and J lost 7 bases; unmatched junction nucleotides: 8. CDR1 MDHEN and CDR2 SYDVKM come from the germline V gene. The CDR3 has 15 amino acids. CDR3 amino acids: CASSLGQGAVNTQYF. DNA of the CDR3: TGTGCCAGCAGTTTAGGGCAGGGGGCGGTAAATACGCAGTATTTT.

The chain has TRBV27 and TRBJ2-7; weak D call: TRBD1 (8 bases). The CDR3 consists of 15 residues. Germline values: CDR1 MNHEY, CDR2 SMNVEV (reference sequence). Trimming took off 10 bases at V and 4 bases at J, with 23 bases between the two ends. CDR3 coding DNA: TGTGCCACCGCCCACGGCACAGGGGGGGGATACGAGCAGTACTTC. Translating it yields CATAHGTGGGYEQYF.

This clone has a handful of counts. V and J are TRBV11-2 and TRBJ2-3; perhaps TRBD1 as D (6 bases). The CDR3 runs 14 residues. CDR1 is SGHAT, CDR2 FQNNGV, per germline. The ends were cut back, 0 bases at V and 8 bases at J, with 12 bases in the middle. The CDR3 bases are TGTGCCAGCAGCTTAGAGGTCCCAGGGGTTACGCAGTATTTT. Translating gives CASSLEVPGVTQYF.

This clone came up once. The V call is TRBV9, the J call TRBJ2-3; 12 nucleotides align to TRBD2. In germline, CDR1 is SGDLS, CDR2 YYNGEE. The ends lost 3 bases at V and 3 bases at J; junction bases unmatched: 20. The CDR3 spans 21 residues. CDR3 region: CASSAPVSSGRAGGKTDTQYF. For the CDR3, the DNA is TGTGCCAGCAGCGCCCCCGTCTCTAGCGGGAGGGCCGGCGGTAAAACAGATACGCAGTATTTT.